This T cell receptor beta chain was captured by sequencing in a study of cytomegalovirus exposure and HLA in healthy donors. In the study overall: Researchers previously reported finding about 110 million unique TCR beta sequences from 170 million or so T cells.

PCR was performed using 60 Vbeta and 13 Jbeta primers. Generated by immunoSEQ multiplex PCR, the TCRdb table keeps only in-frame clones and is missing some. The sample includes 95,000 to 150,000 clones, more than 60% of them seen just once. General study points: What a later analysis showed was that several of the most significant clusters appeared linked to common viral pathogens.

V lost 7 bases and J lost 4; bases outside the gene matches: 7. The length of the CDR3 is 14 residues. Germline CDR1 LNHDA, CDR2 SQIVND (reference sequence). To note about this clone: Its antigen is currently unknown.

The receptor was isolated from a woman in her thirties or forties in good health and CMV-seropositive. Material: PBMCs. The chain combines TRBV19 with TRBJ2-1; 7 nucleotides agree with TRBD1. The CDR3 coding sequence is TGTGCCAGTATGCCGGGACAGACATACAATGAGCAGTTCTTC. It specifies CASMPGQTYNEQFF. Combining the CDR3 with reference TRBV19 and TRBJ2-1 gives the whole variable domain DGGITQSPKYLFRKEGQNVTLSCEQNLNHDAMYWYRQDPGQGLRLIYYSQIVNDFQKGDIAEGYSVSREKKESFPLTVTSAQKNPTAFYLCASMPGQTYNEQFFGPGTRLTVL.